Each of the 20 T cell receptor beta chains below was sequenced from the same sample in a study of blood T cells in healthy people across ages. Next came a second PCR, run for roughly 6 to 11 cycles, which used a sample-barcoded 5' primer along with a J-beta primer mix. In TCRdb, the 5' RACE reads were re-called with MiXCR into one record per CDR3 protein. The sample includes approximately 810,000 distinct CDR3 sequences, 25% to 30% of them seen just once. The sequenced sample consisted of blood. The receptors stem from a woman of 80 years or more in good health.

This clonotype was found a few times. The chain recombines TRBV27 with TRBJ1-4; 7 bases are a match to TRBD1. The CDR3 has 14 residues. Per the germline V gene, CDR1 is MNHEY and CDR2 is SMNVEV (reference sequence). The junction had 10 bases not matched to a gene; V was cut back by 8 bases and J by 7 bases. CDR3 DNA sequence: TGTGCCAGCGGGCCGGGGACAGTAGTTGAAAAACTGTTTTTT. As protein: CASGPGTVVEKLFF.

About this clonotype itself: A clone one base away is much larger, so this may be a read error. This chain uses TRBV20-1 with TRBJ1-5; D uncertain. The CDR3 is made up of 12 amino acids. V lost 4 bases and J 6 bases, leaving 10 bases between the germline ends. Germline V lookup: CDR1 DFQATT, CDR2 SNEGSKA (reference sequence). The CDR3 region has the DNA TGCAGTGCTAAAGAACAGCGTCAGCCCCAGCATTTT. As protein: CSAKEQRQPQHF.

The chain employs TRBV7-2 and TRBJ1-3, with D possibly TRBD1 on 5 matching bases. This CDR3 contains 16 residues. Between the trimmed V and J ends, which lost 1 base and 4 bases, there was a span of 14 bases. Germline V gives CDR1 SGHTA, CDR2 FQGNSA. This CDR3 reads CASSLEGTVPGNTIYF. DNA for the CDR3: TGTGCCAGCAGCTTAGAGGGGACCGTACCCGGAAACACCATATATTTT. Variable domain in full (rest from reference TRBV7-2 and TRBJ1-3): GAGVSQSPSNKVTEKGKDVELRCDPISGHTALYWYRQSLGQGLEFLIYFQGNSAPDKSGLPSDRFSAERTGGSVSTLTIQRTQQEDSAVYLCASSLEGTVPGNTIYFGEGSWLTVV.

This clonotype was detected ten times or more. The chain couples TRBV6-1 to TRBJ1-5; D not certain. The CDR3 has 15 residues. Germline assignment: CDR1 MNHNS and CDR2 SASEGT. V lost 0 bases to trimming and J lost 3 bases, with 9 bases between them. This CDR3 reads CASSEAGGSNQPQHF. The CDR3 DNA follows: TGTGCCAGCAGTGAAGCAGGCGGTTCCAATCAGCCCCAGCATTTT.

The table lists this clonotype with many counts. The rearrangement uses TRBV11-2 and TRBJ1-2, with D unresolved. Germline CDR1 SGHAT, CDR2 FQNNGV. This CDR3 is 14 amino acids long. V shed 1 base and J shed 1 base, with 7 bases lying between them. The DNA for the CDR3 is TGTGCCAGCAGCTTAGTGGGTTATAACTATGGCTACACCTTC. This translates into CASSLVGYNYGYTF.

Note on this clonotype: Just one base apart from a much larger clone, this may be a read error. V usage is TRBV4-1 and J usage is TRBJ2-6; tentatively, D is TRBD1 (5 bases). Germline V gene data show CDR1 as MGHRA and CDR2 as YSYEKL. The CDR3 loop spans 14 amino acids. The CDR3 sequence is CASKDNTGASVLTF. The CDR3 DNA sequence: TGCGCCAGCAAAGATAACACTGGGGCCAGCGTCCTGACTTTC.

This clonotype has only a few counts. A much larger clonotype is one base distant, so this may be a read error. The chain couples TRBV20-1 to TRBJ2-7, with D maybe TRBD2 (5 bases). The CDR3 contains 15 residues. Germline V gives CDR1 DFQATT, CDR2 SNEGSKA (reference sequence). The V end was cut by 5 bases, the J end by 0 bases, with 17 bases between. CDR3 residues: CSAGSQAGFSYEQYF. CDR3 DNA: TGCAGTGCTGGCAGTCAGGCGGGTTTCTCCTACGAGCAGTACTTC.

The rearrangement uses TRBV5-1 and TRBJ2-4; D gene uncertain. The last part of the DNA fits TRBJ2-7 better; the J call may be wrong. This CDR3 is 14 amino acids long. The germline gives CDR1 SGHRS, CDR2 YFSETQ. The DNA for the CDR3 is TGCGCCAGCAGCACTAACTCCGGAGCCTACGAGCAGTACTTC. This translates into CASSTNSGAYEQYF.

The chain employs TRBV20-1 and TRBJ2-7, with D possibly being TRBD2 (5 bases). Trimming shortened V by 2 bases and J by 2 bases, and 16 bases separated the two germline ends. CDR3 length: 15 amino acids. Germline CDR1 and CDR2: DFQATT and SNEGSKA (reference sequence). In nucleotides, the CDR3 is TGCAGTGCTAGAATCCCTAGCCTACTTACCTACGAGCAGTACTTC. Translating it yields CSARIPSLLTYEQYF.

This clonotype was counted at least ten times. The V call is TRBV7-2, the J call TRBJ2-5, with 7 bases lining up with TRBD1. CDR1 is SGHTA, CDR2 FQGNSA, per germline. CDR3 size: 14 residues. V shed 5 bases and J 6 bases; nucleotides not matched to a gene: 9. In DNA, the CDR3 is TGTGCCAGCAGCCTACAGGGGCCACGGAAGACCCAGTACTTC. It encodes CASSLQGPRKTQYF.

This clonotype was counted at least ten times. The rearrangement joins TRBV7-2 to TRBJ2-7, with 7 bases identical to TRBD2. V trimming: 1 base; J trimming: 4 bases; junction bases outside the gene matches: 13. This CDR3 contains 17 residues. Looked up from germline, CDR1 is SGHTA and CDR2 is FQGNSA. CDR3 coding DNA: TGTGCCAGCAGCTTAGGGGCGGCCCAGCGGGGTGAATACGAGCAGTACTTC. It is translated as CASSLGAAQRGEYEQYF.

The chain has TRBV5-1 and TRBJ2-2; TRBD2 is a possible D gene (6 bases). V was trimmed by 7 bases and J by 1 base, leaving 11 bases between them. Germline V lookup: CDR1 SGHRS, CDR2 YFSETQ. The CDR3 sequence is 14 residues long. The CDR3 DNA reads TGCGCCAGCCGGGGACTCGAGAACACCGGGGAGCTGTTTTTT. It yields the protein CASRGLENTGELFF.

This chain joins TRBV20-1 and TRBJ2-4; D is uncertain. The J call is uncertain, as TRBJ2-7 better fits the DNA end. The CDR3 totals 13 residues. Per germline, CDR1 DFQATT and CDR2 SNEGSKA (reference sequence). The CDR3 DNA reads TGCAGTGCTAGCTTACAGAATTTTTACGAGCAGTACTTC. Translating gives CSASLQNFYEQYF.

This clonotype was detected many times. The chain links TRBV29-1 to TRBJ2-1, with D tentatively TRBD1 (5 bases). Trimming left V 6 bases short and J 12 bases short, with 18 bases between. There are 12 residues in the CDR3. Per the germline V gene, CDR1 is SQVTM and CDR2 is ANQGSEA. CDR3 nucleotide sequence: TGCAGCGTCGAACAGGCCCCAACTCGGCAGTTCTTC. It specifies CSVEQAPTRQFF.

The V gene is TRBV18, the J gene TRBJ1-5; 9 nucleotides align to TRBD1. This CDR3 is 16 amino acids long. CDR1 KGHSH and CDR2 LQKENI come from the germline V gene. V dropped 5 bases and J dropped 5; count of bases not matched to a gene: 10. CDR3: CASSKGQGRSDQPQHF. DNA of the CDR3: TGTGCCAGCTCAAAAGGACAGGGGAGGTCGGATCAGCCCCAGCATTTT.

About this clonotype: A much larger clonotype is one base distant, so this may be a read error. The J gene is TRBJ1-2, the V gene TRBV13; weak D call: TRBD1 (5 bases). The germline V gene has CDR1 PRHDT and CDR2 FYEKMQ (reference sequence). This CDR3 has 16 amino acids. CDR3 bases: TGTGCCAGCAGCTTAAGAGCCGGGACGGCTGGGACGGGCTGCACCTTC. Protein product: CASSLRAGTAGTGCTF.

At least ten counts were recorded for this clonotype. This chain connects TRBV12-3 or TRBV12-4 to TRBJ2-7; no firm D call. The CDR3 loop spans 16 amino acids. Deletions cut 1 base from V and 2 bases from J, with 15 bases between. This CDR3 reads CASSLDGLPLTYEQYF. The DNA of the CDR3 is TGTGCCAGCAGTTTAGATGGCCTTCCCCTTACCTACGAGCAGTACTTC.

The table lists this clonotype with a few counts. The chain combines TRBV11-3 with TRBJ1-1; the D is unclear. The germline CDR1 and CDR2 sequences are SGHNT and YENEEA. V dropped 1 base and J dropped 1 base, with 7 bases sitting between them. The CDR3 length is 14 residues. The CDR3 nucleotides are TGTGCCAGCAGCTTAGTAACGCGGAACACTGAAGCTTTCTTT. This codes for CASSLVTRNTEAFF.

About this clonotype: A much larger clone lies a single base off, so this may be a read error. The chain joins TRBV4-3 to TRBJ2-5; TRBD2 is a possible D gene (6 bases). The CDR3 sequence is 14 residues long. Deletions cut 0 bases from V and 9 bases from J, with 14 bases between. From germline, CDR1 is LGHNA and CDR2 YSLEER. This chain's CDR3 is CASSQDLSGESQYF. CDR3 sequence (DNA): TGCGCCAGCAGCCAAGATTTGTCGGGGGAGTCCCAGTACTTC.

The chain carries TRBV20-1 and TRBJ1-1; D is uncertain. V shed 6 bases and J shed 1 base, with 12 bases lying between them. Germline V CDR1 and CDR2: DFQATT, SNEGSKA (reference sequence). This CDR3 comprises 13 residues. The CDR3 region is CSAPKQKNTEAFF. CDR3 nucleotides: TGCAGTGCCCCGAAACAGAAGAACACTGAAGCTTTCTTT.